The TCR beta chain described here comes from a study of cytomegalovirus exposure and HLA in healthy donors. Amplification used 60 Vbeta primers and 13 Jbeta primers. Clones were read by immunoSEQ multiplex PCR, and TCRdb kept only the in-frame ones, dropping some. The repertoire includes about 110,000 clones, around 70% of them detected once, and 4.8% sits in the top ten. The length of the CDR3 is 16 residues. Germline assignment: CDR1 SEHNR and CDR2 FQNEAQ (reference sequence). Regarding the study as a whole: There were around 160 TCR beta chains listed as cytomegalovirus-associated. In a later analysis, V- and J-gene trimming of beta chains associated with a DCLRE1C missense variant, replicated independently.

Points on this clone: Its cognate antigen is unknown. One junction end does not reproduce the germline sequence, and a read error may be involved.

Sequencing input: PBMCs. The genes are TRBV7-9 and TRBJ1-2; perhaps TRBD1 as D (6 bases). The clonotype originates from a man aged 30-40 years in good health and CMV-seropositive. Here the CDR3 DNA reads TGTGCCAGCAGCGTCCGGGACAACCAACCCGACTATGGCTACCCCTTC. It encodes CASSVRDNQPDYGYPF. Variable domain in full (rest from reference TRBV7-9 and TRBJ1-2): DTGVSQNPRHKITKRGQNVTFRCDPISEHNRLYWYRQTLGQGPEFLTYFQNEAQLEKSRLLSDRFSAERPKGSFSTLEIQRTEQGDSAMYLCASSVRDNQPDYGYPFGSGTRLTVV.